Presented here are 26 T cell receptor beta chains from one specimen sequenced in a study of cytomegalovirus exposure and HLA in healthy donors. TCRdb's copy holds only in-frame clones and misses some; the assay was immunoSEQ multiplex PCR. The sample yields 120,000 or so clones, approximately 88% seen once. The sample taken for sequencing was PBMCs. These receptors originate from a woman aged 25 to 45 in good health and CMV-seropositive.

The rearrangement links TRBV27 to TRBJ2-3; 8 nucleotides agree with TRBD1. The CDR3 has 15 amino acids. The V gene end was trimmed by 6 bases and the J gene end by 3 bases; junction bases not matched to a gene: 8. Germline lookup yields CDR1 MNHEY and CDR2 SMNVEV (reference sequence). The CDR3 DNA is TGTGCCAGCAGGCACCAGGGGGCGCGGACAGATACGCAGTATTTT. Its translation is CASRHQGARTDTQYF.

This chain links TRBV4-1 with TRBJ1-1; D might be TRBD1 (6 bases). V was clipped by 0 bases and J by 2 bases, with 19 bases between them. Germline CDR1 reads MGHRA; CDR2 reads YSYEKL. The CDR3 runs to 18 residues. The CDR3 sequence is CASSQDRGGPTDNTEAFF. In DNA form, the CDR3 reads TGCGCCAGCAGCCAAGATCGGGGGGGGCCAACGGATAACACTGAAGCTTTCTTT.

The chain couples TRBV4-1 to TRBJ2-2; D is possibly TRBD1 (6 bases). V lost 3 bases to trimming and J lost 3 bases, with 23 bases between them. This CDR3 is 19 amino acids long. CDR1 and CDR2 from the germline V gene are MGHRA and YSYEKL. CDR3 DNA: TGCGCCAGCAGCCACCCATCCACTTATGGACAGAACTACACCGGGGAGCTGTTTTTT. Translation gives CASSHPSTYGQNYTGELFF.

V gene TRBV5-6 combines with J gene TRBJ2-3, with 9 bases identical to TRBD2. After removal of 2 bases from V and 2 bases from J, the junction contained 6 bases not matched to a gene. There are 16 residues in the CDR3. Germline CDR1 reads SGHDT; CDR2 reads YYEEEE. The CDR3 protein is CASSLLGLANTDTQYF. CDR3 bases: TGTGCCAGCAGCTTACTGGGACTAGCAAACACAGATACGCAGTATTTT.

The rearrangement joins TRBV6-5 to TRBJ1-3, with 7 bases lining up with TRBD1. The CDR3 spans 13 residues. Germline trimming cut 7 bases from V and 4 bases from J; bases unmatched to any gene: 4. In germline, CDR1 is MNHEY, CDR2 SVGAGI. The CDR3 here is CASTRDRGNTIYF. CDR3 DNA: TGTGCCAGCACCAGGGACAGAGGAAACACCATATATTTT.

In DNA form, the CDR3 reads TGTGCCAGCAGGCCGACCTTAGCCGACTACTCGAATACGCAGTATTTT. As protein: CASRPTLADYSNTQYF. The J gene is TRBJ2-3, the V gene TRBV28; D perhaps matches TRBD2 (5 bases). V was clipped by 6 bases and J by 7 bases, with 23 bases between them. The CDR3 runs 16 residues. Germline CDR1 reads MDHEN; CDR2 reads SYDVKM.

The chain links TRBV5-4 to TRBJ2-7; 16 nucleotides agree with TRBD2. The CDR3 sequence is 17 residues long. V gave up 4 bases and J gave up 4 bases; unmatched junction bases: 8. CDR1 is SGHNT, CDR2 YYREEE, per germline (reference sequence). CDR3 sequence (DNA): TGTGCCAGCAGCACGGGACTAGCGGGAGGGCCTAGGTACGAGCAGTACTTC. Its translation is CASSTGLAGGPRYEQYF.

V is TRBV19 and J is TRBJ2-3, with 8 bases identical to TRBD2. The CDR3 has 14 residues. Germline values: CDR1 LNHDA, CDR2 SQIVND (reference sequence). Germline trimming cut 6 bases from V and 3 bases from J; bases unmatched to any gene: 5. The CDR3 bases are TGTGCCAGTAGCTCGGGGGGGCGAACAGATACGCAGTATTTT. Translation gives CASSSGGRTDTQYF.

This chain uses TRBV4-1 with TRBJ1-2; D is unclear. Trimming removed 0 bases at V and 7 bases at J, with 15 bases between. In germline, CDR1 is MGHRA, CDR2 YSYEKL. This CDR3 has 15 amino acids. Here the CDR3 DNA reads TGCGCCAGCAGCCAAGATCCGGGAGGGCTTGCTGGCTACACCTTC. It translates to CASSQDPGGLAGYTF.

This chain joins TRBV5-4 and TRBJ2-1; 8 bases map to TRBD1. Germline V gene sequence: CDR1 SGHNT, CDR2 YYREEE (reference sequence). The CDR3 has 14 amino acids. V was pared by 3 bases and J by 8 bases, with 7 bases of the junction left unmatched. DNA for the CDR3: TGTGCCAGCAGCTCCATTCAGGGGGCCTATGAGCAGTTCTTC. It yields the protein CASSSIQGAYEQFF.

V usage is TRBV6-5 and J usage is TRBJ2-7, with 10 nucleotides matching TRBD2. V gave up 6 bases and J gave up 3 bases; unmatched junction bases: 5. Germline values: CDR1 MNHEY, CDR2 SVGAGI. The CDR3 has 14 residues. CDR3 DNA: TGTGCCAGCAGCGTACTAGCGGGACACTACGAGCAGTACTTC. Translation gives CASSVLAGHYEQYF.

This rearrangement joins TRBV5-4 to TRBJ2-3, with D tentatively TRBD1 (6 bases). The V and J ends lost 0 bases and 7 bases respectively, with 9 bases between them. The CDR3 loop spans 13 amino acids. CDR1 and CDR2 from the germline V gene are SGHNT and YYREEE (reference sequence). The CDR3 region has the DNA TGTGCCAGCAGCTTGGAGGACAGATATACGCAGTATTTT. Its translation is CASSLEDRYTQYF.

The chain carries TRBV6-6 and TRBJ1-4; D is undetermined. Germline CDR1 and CDR2: MNHNY and SVGAGI (reference sequence). The CDR3 is 13 residues long. V was trimmed by 6 bases and J by 7 bases, leaving 12 bases between them. The CDR3 nucleotides are TGTGCCAGCAGGAGGAGGGAGGGTGAAAAACTGTTTTTT. Encoded protein: CASRRREGEKLFF.

This clone was counted only a few times. V usage is TRBV5-1 and J usage is TRBJ1-2; TRBD1 matches 10 bases. The CDR3 is 15 amino acids. The trim removed 5 bases at V and 4 bases at J, leaving 8 bases unmatched. CDR1 is SGHRS, CDR2 YFSETQ, per germline. This CDR3 reads CASRTGGQGPYGYTF. CDR3 sequence (DNA): TGCGCCAGCAGAACCGGGGGACAGGGGCCCTATGGCTACACCTTC.

The chain carries TRBV29-1 and TRBJ2-3, with 7 bases lining up with TRBD2. The CDR3 sequence is 14 residues long. CDR1 is SQVTM and CDR2 is ANQGSEA in the germline V gene. V lost 4 bases to trimming and J lost 4 bases; unmatched junction nucleotides: 8. The CDR3 here is CSVAGGVSSDTQYF. The DNA for the CDR3 is TGCAGCGTTGCTGGGGGGGTTAGCTCAGATACGCAGTATTTT.

The V call is TRBV4-3, the J call TRBJ1-4; perhaps TRBD1 as D (5 bases). Germline CDR1 LGHNA, CDR2 YSLEER. Trimming took off 1 base at V and 8 bases at J, with 17 bases between the two ends. The CDR3 spans 16 residues. The CDR3 sequence is CASSQAPIGRGEKLFF. The DNA of the CDR3 is TGCGCCAGCAGCCAAGCTCCCATAGGGAGGGGCGAAAAACTGTTTTTT.

This chain links TRBV4-2 with TRBJ2-7, with TRBD1 as a possible D gene (6 bases). The germline V and J ends were trimmed by 1 base and 4 bases, with 11 bases remaining between them. Germline lookup yields CDR1 LGHNA and CDR2 YNFKEQ. The length of the CDR3 is 14 residues. DNA for the CDR3: TGTGCCAGCAGCCAAGTTGGGGGCGGGTACGAGCAGTACTTC. This gives the protein CASSQVGGGYEQYF.

The chain employs TRBV6-1 and TRBJ2-6, with D unresolved. This CDR3 is built from 13 residues. Germline-derived CDR1 and CDR2 are MNHNS and SASEGT. V lost 6 bases and J lost 1, with 4 bases in between. The CDR3 reads CASSQSGANVLTF. For the CDR3, the DNA is TGTGCCAGCAGCCAATCTGGGGCCAACGTCCTGACTTTC.

The V and J genes are TRBV5-1 and TRBJ2-3, with TRBD2 matching 11 bases. This CDR3 has 18 residues. Germline trimming cut 5 bases from V and 0 bases from J; bases unmatched to any gene: 11. Germline CDR1 is SGHRS and CDR2 is YFSETQ. CDR3 protein: CASRASGGSSASTDTQYF. CDR3 sequence (DNA): TGCGCCAGCAGGGCTAGCGGGGGGTCTTCCGCTAGCACAGATACGCAGTATTTT.

This chain uses TRBV27 with TRBJ1-2; possible D gene TRBD1, 6 bases. This CDR3 has 13 residues. Germline-derived CDR1 and CDR2 are MNHEY and SMNVEV (reference sequence). V shed 5 bases and J shed 5 bases, with 12 bases lying between them. The CDR3 nucleotides are TGTGCCAGCAGTCTCCGTCAGGGGTATGGCTACACCTTC. Translating it yields CASSLRQGYGYTF.

Comment on this clone: Additional DNA sequences in this sample encode the identical CDR3. This chain links TRBV7-2 with TRBJ2-1; D is uncertain. V lost 4 bases and J lost 4, with 8 bases in between. Germline V lookup: CDR1 SGHTA, CDR2 FQGNSA. The CDR3 sequence is 13 residues long. The CDR3 bases are TGTGCCAGCAGCTCCGAGATATACAATGAGCAGTTCTTC. Its protein is CASSSEIYNEQFF.

The rearrangement links TRBV2 to TRBJ2-7, with 8 bases that match TRBD1. The CDR3 totals 17 residues. Trimming took 2 bases from V and 2 from J; bases not matched to a gene: 11. Germline CDR1 reads SNHLY; CDR2 reads FYNNEI. CDR3 sequence reads: CASSEIPGGRGTYEQYF. Written as DNA, the CDR3 is TGTGCCAGCAGTGAAATCCCAGGGGGCAGGGGGACCTACGAGCAGTACTTC.

The chain links TRBV6-1 to TRBJ2-1; 9 positions match TRBD2. V shed 5 bases and J 5 bases; nucleotides not matched to a gene: 7. The CDR3 is 15 amino acids. Germline V gene data show CDR1 as MNHNS and CDR2 as SASEGT. The CDR3 loop reads CASSTRTSANNEQFF. Here the CDR3 DNA reads TGTGCCAGCAGTACTCGGACTAGCGCAAACAATGAGCAGTTCTTC.

This chain joins TRBV10-2 and TRBJ2-4, with 12 bases identical to TRBD2. Trimming at V came to 6 bases and at J to 16 bases, leaving 7 bases not matched to a gene. The CDR3 spans 12 residues. Looked up from germline, CDR1 is WSHSY and CDR2 is SAAADI. Here the CDR3 DNA reads TGCGCCAGCAGCTTCCTAGCGGGAGGGGGATACTTC. Amino acid sequence: CASSFLAGGGYF.

The chain employs TRBV29-1 and TRBJ2-7; 7 bases map to TRBD2. The CDR3 has 11 residues. V lost 3 bases, J lost 6 bases, and 2 bases stayed unmatched. Germline-derived CDR1 and CDR2 are SQVTM and ANQGSEA. The CDR3 loop reads CSVEWGGEQYF. The CDR3, as DNA: TGCAGCGTTGAGTGGGGGGGCGAGCAGTACTTC.

The V call is TRBV5-1, the J call TRBJ2-7; D gene ambiguous. The CDR3 covers 13 residues. V lost 4 bases and J lost 4, with 12 bases in between. The germline V gene has CDR1 SGHRS and CDR2 YFSETQ. CDR3 protein: CASSVNSRYEQYF. The CDR3 bases are TGCGCCAGCAGCGTAAACTCAAGATACGAGCAGTACTTC.